This T cell receptor beta chain was observed in a study of early stage breast cancer tumors. Study outcomes and limitations: Compared with adjacent normal breast tissue, tumors showed about 2.3-fold greater T cell density and higher clonality. In most of the 16 patients, blood comparison separated tumor from normal breast. Chain pairing and CD4, CD8 or FOXP3 expression were not captured.

Details on this clone: No antigen is known for it.

V was cut by 5 bases and J by 0 bases, with 11 bases left in between. CDR1 is LNHDA and CDR2 is SQIVND in the germline V gene (reference sequence). CDR3 size: 15 residues. Data came from immunoSEQ multiplex PCR; TCRdb stores just in-frame clones and leaves some out. Of about 19,000 clones listed, approximately 82% were seen once; the top ten hold more than 1.5%. The sequence was obtained from a person between 70 and 80 years old with breast cancer. The V and J genes are TRBV19 and TRBJ1-5; D is unclear. The sample consisted of blood. CDR3 in amino acids: CASSGSGYSNQPQHF. The CDR3, as DNA: TGTGCCAGTAGTGGCTCGGGTTATAGCAATCAGCCCCAGCATTTT.